This section outlines one T cell receptor beta chain sequence together with its context. Antigen unknown. The data originate from a study of OX40 agonist ivuxolimab in advanced cancers. As for the study in general: From 23 to 79 years was the age range, with a mean of around 56 years, and over 70% were male.

CDR3 length: 14 amino acids. V lost 4 bases and J lost 4, with 14 bases in between. Per germline, CDR1 SGHRS and CDR2 YFSETQ. Measured with immunoSEQ multiplex PCR; TCRdb has only the in-frame clones, and not every one. The table lists 30,000 to 45,000 clones, roughly four fifths of them singletons. General study results and limits: Dosing at 0.1 to 3.0 mg/kg was accompanied by clonal expansion of CD4+ and CD8+ blood T cells by week 6.

This TCR was recovered from an adult with an advanced solid tumor such as melanoma, head and neck, liver or kidney cancer. This material consisted of CD4+ or CD8+ T cells sorted from blood, taken in a trial of the OX40 agonist ivuxolimab. V usage is TRBV5-1 and J usage is TRBJ1-2; D perhaps matches TRBD1 (6 bases). The CDR3 spells CASSIGQSLYGYTF. In nucleotides, the CDR3 is TGCGCCAGCAGCATCGGACAGAGCCTCTATGGCTACACCTTC.